Listed here are 29 T cell receptor beta chains from one sample, sequenced in a study of neurological immune-mediated disorders. Each CDR3 protein is one row after TCRdb ran MiXCR on the 5' RACE reads. This table holds roughly 70,000 distinct CDR3 sequences, less than 5.5% found once. Sequencing was carried out using PBMCs. The receptors were gathered from a woman under 40 with multiple sclerosis.

The table lists this clonotype with many counts. This chain joins TRBV20-1 and TRBJ2-3, with TRBD2 matching over 12 bases. The germline CDR1 and CDR2 sequences are DFQATT and SNEGSKA (reference sequence). The CDR3 is 13 residues long. CDR3 coding DNA: TGCAGCGCTCGACTAGCGGGGGTGGATACGCAGTATTTT. It translates to CSARLAGVDTQYF.

As concerns this clonotype: The germline gene is not matched at one end of the junction; a read error may be the cause. The J gene is TRBJ1-5, the V gene TRBV5-8; 8 positions match TRBD1. Germline-derived CDR1 and CDR2 are SGHTS and YDEGEE. This CDR3 region has 17 residues. The CDR3: CASSLEPGGGSNQPQNF. CDR3 nucleotides: TGTGCCAGCAGCTTGGAACCAGGGGGCGGTAGCAATCAGCCCCAGAATTTT.

This clonotype appeared many times. The V and J genes are TRBV10-2 and TRBJ2-3; the match to TRBD1 covers 7 bases. The CDR3 extends over 15 amino acids. V was clipped by 6 bases and J by 6 bases; unmatched bases: 12. Per germline, CDR1 WSHSY and CDR2 SAAADI. Here the CDR3 reads CASRPDRVYADTQYF. The CDR3 DNA reads as TGCGCCAGCAGACCTGACAGGGTATACGCGGATACGCAGTATTTT.

This clonotype appeared a few times. The rearrangement joins TRBV12-3 or TRBV12-4 to TRBJ2-1, with 10 positions matching TRBD2. The CDR3 is 15 residues long. Trimming removed 4 bases from V and 14 bases from J; junction bases left unmatched: 14. In DNA form, the CDR3 reads TGTGCCAGCAGTTCCGGGACTAGCGACCCCCGGGGGGAGTTCTTC. Translation: CASSSGTSDPRGEFF.

The chain combines TRBV6-6 with TRBJ2-3; 13 nucleotides match TRBD2. The CDR3 loop spans 17 amino acids. Trimming cost V 2 bases and J 2 bases; bases outside gene matches: 4. The germline V gene has CDR1 MNHNY and CDR2 SVGAGI (reference sequence). The CDR3 region is CASSYRTSGGPTDTQYF. CDR3 DNA sequence: TGTGCCAGCAGTTACAGGACTAGCGGGGGACCCACAGATACGCAGTATTTT.

The CDR3 loop is CASSLANRGNTEAFF. The CDR3 DNA sequence: TGTGCCAGCAGTTTGGCGAACAGGGGGAACACTGAAGCTTTCTTT. J is TRBJ1-1 and V is TRBV12-3 or TRBV12-4, with 7 positions matching TRBD1. The CDR3 spans 15 residues. Trimming cost V 3 bases and J 1 base; bases outside gene matches: 5.

This clonotype was seen at least ten times. An end of the junction does not agree with germline; a read error may underlie this. V usage is TRBV5-1 and J usage is TRBJ1-5, with TRBD1 matching 8 bases. Germline CDR1 reads SGHRS; CDR2 reads YFSETQ. This CDR3 is 15 amino acids long. CDR3 region: CASSSTGEGGQPQNF. CDR3 DNA sequence: TGCGCCAGCAGCTCGACAGGGGAAGGCGGTCAGCCCCAGAATTTT.

This clonotype was detected ten times or more. The chain uses TRBV5-1 and TRBJ2-2; D is uncertain. This CDR3 contains 15 residues. Between the trimmed V and J ends, which lost 4 bases and 3 bases, there was a span of 13 bases. Germline CDR1 is SGHRS and CDR2 is YFSETQ. The CDR3 coding sequence is TGCGCCAGCAGCCCTCGATTCTCCGACACCGGGGAGCTGTTTTTT. Translating it yields CASSPRFSDTGELFF.

This clonotype was observed at least ten times. The rearrangement uses TRBV12-3 or TRBV12-4 and TRBJ1-4, with a tentative D call TRBD1 (6 bases). The length of the CDR3 is 15 residues. Trimming removed 7 bases from V and 5 bases from J, with 17 bases in between. The CDR3 DNA reads TGTGCCAGCAAGACCCGGACAGTAGAGAATGAAAAACTGTTTTTT. Translation: CASKTRTVENEKLFF.

This clonotype has at least ten counts. The V gene is TRBV20-1, the J gene TRBJ2-7; D may be TRBD2 (5 bases). There are 11 residues in the CDR3. In germline, CDR1 is DFQATT, CDR2 SNEGSKA (reference sequence). Between the trimmed V and J ends, which lost 6 bases and 4 bases, there was a span of 10 bases. For the CDR3, the DNA is TGCAGTGCCCGGGAACCTTACGAGCAGTACTTC. Translating gives CSAREPYEQYF.

This clonotype appeared many times. The CDR3 DNA reads as TGTGCCAGCAGCCAGGAAAACATTCAGTACTTC. This codes for CASSQENIQYF. The chain recombines TRBV16 with TRBJ2-4, with no clear D. The CDR3 sequence is 11 residues long. CDR1 is KGHSY and CDR2 is FQNENV in the germline V gene. V shed 3 bases and J shed 5 bases, with 2 bases lying between them.

Ten or more counts support this clonotype. The V gene is TRBV3-1, the J gene TRBJ1-1, with unresolved D. V was trimmed by 0 bases and J by 2 bases, leaving 7 bases between them. Germline V gene lookup returns CDR1 LGHDT and CDR2 YNNKEL (reference sequence). The length of the CDR3 is 14 residues. As DNA, the CDR3 is TGTGCCAGCAGCCAAGAGGTTTCTAACACTGAAGCTTTCTTT. Protein: CASSQEVSNTEAFF. Looking up the rest from reference TRBV3-1 and TRBJ1-1 gives the full variable domain: DTAVSQTPKYLVTQMGNDKSIKCEQNLGHDTMYWYKQDSKKFLKIMFSYNNKELIINETVPNRFSPKSPDKAHLNLHINSLELGDSAVYFCASSQEVSNTEAFFGQGTRLTVV.

There are many counts of this clonotype. CDR3 protein: CASSLRAASNQPQHF. The CDR3, as DNA: TGTGCCAGCAGTTTACGGGCCGCGAGCAATCAGCCCCAGCATTTT. The chain has TRBV12-3 or TRBV12-4 and TRBJ1-5; no clear D gene. Between the trimmed V and J ends, which lost 2 bases and 1 base, there was a span of 9 bases. CDR3 length: 15 residues.

There are a few counts of this clonotype. Possible read error: a much larger clone is one base away. The chain couples TRBV14 to TRBJ2-3; D is possibly TRBD2 (5 bases). Germline CDR1 SGHDN, CDR2 FVKESK. The CDR3 has 15 residues. V lost 4 bases to trimming and J lost 2 bases, with 13 bases between them. The CDR3 here is CASSRYGEFTDTQYF. CDR3 nucleotide sequence: TGTGCCAGCAGCCGGTACGGGGAATTCACAGATACGCAGTATTTT.

Many counts were recorded for this clonotype. The chain uses TRBV7-3 and TRBJ1-1; D remains unclear. The CDR3 length is 15 residues. The germline CDR1 and CDR2 sequences are SGHTA and FQGTGA. V lost 0 bases and J 4 bases, leaving 12 bases between the germline ends. The CDR3 spells CASSLTWSGVTEAFF. The CDR3 nucleotides are TGTGCCAGCAGCTTAACGTGGTCCGGAGTCACTGAAGCTTTCTTT.

This clonotype was detected many times. The chain uses TRBV29-1 and TRBJ2-5, with D perhaps TRBD1 (6 bases). Germline V gene lookup returns CDR1 SQVTM and CDR2 ANQGSEA. This CDR3 is 13 amino acids long. The V gene lost 6 bases and the J gene lost 2 bases, with 13 bases spanning the gap. CDR3 protein: CSVTGQTQETQYF. The CDR3 bases are TGCAGCGTGACAGGACAGACACAAGAGACCCAGTACTTC.

In this sample, this clonotype turned up many times. The chain carries TRBV6-5 and TRBJ1-3; 7 bases are shared with TRBD1. CDR1 is MNHEY, CDR2 SVGAGI, per germline. V lost 0 bases to trimming and J lost 6 bases; unmatched junction nucleotides: 5. The CDR3 is made up of 15 amino acids. The CDR3 nucleotides read TGTGCCAGCAGTTACTCGGGGACAGTAGAAAACACCATATATTTT. This gives the protein CASSYSGTVENTIYF.

The chain couples TRBV7-2 to TRBJ2-3; D remains unclear. CDR3 length: 11 residues. From germline, CDR1 is SGHTA and CDR2 FQGNSA. V shed 5 bases and J shed 5 bases, with 5 bases lying between them. This CDR3 is CASSPVDTQYF. CDR3 nucleotide sequence: TGTGCCAGCAGCCCGGTAGATACGCAGTATTTT.

The rearrangement links TRBV28 to TRBJ2-7; 9 bases are a match to TRBD1. Germline CDR1 reads MDHEN; CDR2 reads SYDVKM. V dropped 6 bases and J dropped 3; count of bases not matched to a gene: 9. The CDR3 is made up of 15 amino acids. The CDR3 DNA sequence: TGTGCCAGCAGCCCTACGACAGGGGGAGTCTACGAGCAGTACTTC. It translates to CASSPTTGGVYEQYF.

This clonotype has ten or more counts. The chain is built from TRBV5-1 and TRBJ1-1; D gene uncertain. Germline V gene data show CDR1 as SGHRS and CDR2 as YFSETQ. Trimming took off 1 base at V and 4 bases at J, with 14 bases between the two ends. This CDR3 region has 15 residues. Here the CDR3 reads CASSLLARPPTEAFF. The DNA for the CDR3 is TGCGCCAGCAGCTTGCTTGCTCGACCCCCCACTGAAGCTTTCTTT.

The V and J genes are TRBV5-1 and TRBJ1-1; TRBD1 might be the D (6 bases). From germline, CDR1 is SGHRS and CDR2 YFSETQ. V lost 0 bases to trimming and J lost 6 bases, with 9 bases between them. This CDR3 is built from 13 residues. CDR3 in amino acids: CASSLGGLAEAFF. CDR3 nucleotide sequence: TGCGCCAGCAGCTTGGGGGGGCTCGCTGAAGCTTTCTTT.

Comment on this clonotype: A much larger clone differs by one base, so this may be a read error. The gene calls are TRBV20-1 and TRBJ1-1; D is undetermined. The ends were cut back, 3 bases at V and 0 bases at J, with 8 bases in the middle. This CDR3 comprises 13 residues. CDR1 is DFQATT and CDR2 is SNEGSKA in the germline V gene (reference sequence). CDR3 region: CSASSRMNTEAFF. The CDR3 nucleotides read TGCAGTGCTAGTAGTCGGATGAACACTGAAGCTTTCTTT.

The table lists this clonotype with many counts. CDR3 loop: CSASRQGTGDTQYF. For the CDR3, the DNA is TGCAGTGCTTCCCGACAGGGAACAGGAGACACGCAGTATTTT. The chain joins TRBV20-1 to TRBJ2-3; 7 nucleotides match TRBD1. J gave up 9 bases and V 5 bases, and 14 bases lay outside the gene matches. This CDR3 region has 14 residues. Germline V gene sequence: CDR1 DFQATT, CDR2 SNEGSKA (reference sequence).

This clonotype was counted ten times or more. This sequence joins TRBV6-6 and TRBJ2-3, with 8 bases aligning to TRBD2. CDR1 is MNHNY, CDR2 SVGAGI, per germline (reference sequence). V dropped 6 bases and J dropped 2; count of bases not matched to a gene: 13. This CDR3 has 17 amino acids. DNA of the CDR3: TGTGCCAGCAGATCCGAGCCTGGGCGGGGGGACACAGATACGCAGTATTTT. Residues: CASRSEPGRGDTDTQYF.

This clonotype is labeled medium-sized. This sequence joins TRBV6-5 and TRBJ2-3; 8 nucleotides agree with TRBD2. Trimming cost V 4 bases and J 1 base; bases outside gene matches: 10. This CDR3 spans 17 amino acids. Germline V gene sequence: CDR1 MNHEY, CDR2 SVGAGI. The chain's CDR3 is CASSSLGGSGGTDTQYF. The CDR3 DNA is TGTGCCAGCAGTTCCCTGGGTGGTAGCGGGGGCACAGATACGCAGTATTTT.

This clonotype came up many times. This chain links TRBV20-1 with TRBJ2-3, with D unresolved. Between the trimmed V and J ends, which lost 0 bases and 2 bases, there was a span of 6 bases. The germline V gene encodes CDR1 DFQATT and CDR2 SNEGSKA (reference sequence). The CDR3 has 13 residues. In DNA, the CDR3 is TGCAGTGCTAGAGATACAGCCACAGATACGCAGTATTTT. This translates into CSARDTATDTQYF.

This clonotype occurred many times. The genes are TRBV5-1 and TRBJ2-1; 11 bases match TRBD2. The CDR3 totals 16 residues. The germline V gene encodes CDR1 SGHRS and CDR2 YFSETQ. The V gene end was trimmed by 5 bases and the J gene end by 7 bases; junction bases not matched to a gene: 11. The CDR3 DNA reads TGCGCCAGCAGGATGCTTACTAGCGGGGGTAGGAATGAGCAGTTCTTC. The encoded protein is CASRMLTSGGRNEQFF.

This clonotype was detected ten times or more. The J gene is TRBJ2-1, the V gene TRBV20-1; D unresolved. With 5 bases removed from V and 2 bases from J, the gap between germline ends came to 10 bases. CDR1 DFQATT and CDR2 SNEGSKA come from the germline V gene (reference sequence). This CDR3 spans 13 amino acids. For the CDR3, the DNA is TGCAGTGCTCTCCAATTGACCTACAATGAGCAGTTCTTC. Its protein product is CSALQLTYNEQFF.

There are many counts of this clonotype. Sequence at one end of the junction differs from germline and may be a read error. The gene calls are TRBV6-6 and TRBJ1-6; D call uncertain. CDR1 MNHNY and CDR2 SVGAGI come from the germline V gene (reference sequence). The CDR3 is 12 amino acids. Written as DNA, the CDR3 is TGTGCCAGCAGTCGCGGCGCTGGACGGATCAACTTT. Translation gives CASSRGAGRINF.